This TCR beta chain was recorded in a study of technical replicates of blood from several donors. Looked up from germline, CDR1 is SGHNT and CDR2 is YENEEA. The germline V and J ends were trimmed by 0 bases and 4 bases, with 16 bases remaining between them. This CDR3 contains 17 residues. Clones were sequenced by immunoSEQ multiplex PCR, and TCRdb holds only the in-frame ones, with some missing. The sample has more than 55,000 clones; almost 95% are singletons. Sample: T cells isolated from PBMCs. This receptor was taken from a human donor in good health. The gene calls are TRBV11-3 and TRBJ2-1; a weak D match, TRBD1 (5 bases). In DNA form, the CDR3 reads TGTGCCAGCAGCTTAGATCCGGGTAGGGGATGGTACAATGAGCAGTTCTTC. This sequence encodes CASSLDPGRGWYNEQFF.